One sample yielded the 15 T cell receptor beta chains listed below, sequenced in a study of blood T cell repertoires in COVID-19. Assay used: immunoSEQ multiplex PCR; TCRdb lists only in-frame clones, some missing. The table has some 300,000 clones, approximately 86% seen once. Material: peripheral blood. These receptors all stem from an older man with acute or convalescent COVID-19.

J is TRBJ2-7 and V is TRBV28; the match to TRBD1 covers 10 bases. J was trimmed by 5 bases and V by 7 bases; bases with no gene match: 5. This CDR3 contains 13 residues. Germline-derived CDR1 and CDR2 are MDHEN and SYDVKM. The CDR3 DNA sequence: TGTGCCAGCACCCCCGGGACAGGGGACGAGCAGTACTTC. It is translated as CASTPGTGDEQYF.

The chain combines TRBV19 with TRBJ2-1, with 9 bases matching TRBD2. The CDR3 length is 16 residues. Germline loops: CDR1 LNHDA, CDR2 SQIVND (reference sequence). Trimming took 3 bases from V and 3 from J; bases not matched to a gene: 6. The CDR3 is CASSITLTSGYNEQFF. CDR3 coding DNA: TGTGCCAGTAGTATTACTCTGACTAGCGGCTACAATGAGCAGTTCTTC.

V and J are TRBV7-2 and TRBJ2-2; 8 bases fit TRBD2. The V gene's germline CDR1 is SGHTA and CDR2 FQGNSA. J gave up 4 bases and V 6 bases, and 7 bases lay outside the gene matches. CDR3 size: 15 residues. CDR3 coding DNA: TGTGCCAGCAGTCCTCTTCGGGGGGGCACCGGGGAGCTGTTTTTT. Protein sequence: CASSPLRGGTGELFF.

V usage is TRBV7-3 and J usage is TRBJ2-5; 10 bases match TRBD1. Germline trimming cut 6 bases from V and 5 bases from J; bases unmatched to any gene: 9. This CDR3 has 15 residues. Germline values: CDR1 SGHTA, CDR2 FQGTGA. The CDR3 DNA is TGTGCCAGCAGTCCAAGCGGACAGGGGGGCGAGACCCAGTACTTC. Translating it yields CASSPSGQGGETQYF.

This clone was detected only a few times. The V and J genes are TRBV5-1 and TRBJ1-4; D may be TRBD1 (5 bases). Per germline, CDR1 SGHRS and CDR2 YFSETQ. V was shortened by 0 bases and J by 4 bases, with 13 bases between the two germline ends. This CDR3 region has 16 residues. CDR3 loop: CASSLGVGGYNEKLFF. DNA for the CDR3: TGCGCCAGCAGCTTGGGGGTCGGGGGATATAATGAAAAACTGTTTTTT.

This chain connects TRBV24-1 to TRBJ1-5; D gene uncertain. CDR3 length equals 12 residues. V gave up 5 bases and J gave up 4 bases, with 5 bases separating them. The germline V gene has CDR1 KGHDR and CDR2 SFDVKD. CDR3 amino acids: CATSGPNQPQHF. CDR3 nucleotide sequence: TGTGCCACCAGTGGTCCGAATCAGCCCCAGCATTTT.

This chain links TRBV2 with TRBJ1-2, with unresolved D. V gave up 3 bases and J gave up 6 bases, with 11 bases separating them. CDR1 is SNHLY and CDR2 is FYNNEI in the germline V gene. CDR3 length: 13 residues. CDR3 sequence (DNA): TGTGCCAGCAGTGATTATGAGGCGGATGGCTACACCTTC. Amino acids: CASSDYEADGYTF.

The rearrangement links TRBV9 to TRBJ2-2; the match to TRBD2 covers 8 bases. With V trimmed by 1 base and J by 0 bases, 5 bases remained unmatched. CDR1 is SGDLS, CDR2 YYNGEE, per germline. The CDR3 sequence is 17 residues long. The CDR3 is CASSVFSGITNTGELFF. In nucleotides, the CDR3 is TGTGCCAGCAGCGTATTTAGCGGGATCACGAACACCGGGGAGCTGTTTTTT. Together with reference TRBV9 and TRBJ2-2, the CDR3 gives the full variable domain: DSGVTQTPKHLITATGQRVTLRCSPRSGDLSVYWYQQSLDQGLQFLIQYYNGEERAKGNILERFSAQQFPDLHSELNLSSLELGDSALYFCASSVFSGITNTGELFFGEGSRLTVL.

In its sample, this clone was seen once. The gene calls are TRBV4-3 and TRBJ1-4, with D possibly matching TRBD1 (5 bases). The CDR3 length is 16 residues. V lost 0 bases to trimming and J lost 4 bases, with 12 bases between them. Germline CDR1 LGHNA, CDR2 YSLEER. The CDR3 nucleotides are TGCGCCAGCAGCCAAGAGCCCCCCGGGGGTAATGAAAAACTGTTTTTT. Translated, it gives CASSQEPPGGNEKLFF.

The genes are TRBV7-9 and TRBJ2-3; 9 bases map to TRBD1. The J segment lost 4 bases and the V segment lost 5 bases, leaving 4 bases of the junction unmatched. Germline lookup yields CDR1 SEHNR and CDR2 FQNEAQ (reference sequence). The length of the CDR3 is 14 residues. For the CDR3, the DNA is TGTGCCAGCAGCCCCGGACAGGGGTCAGATACGCAGTATTTT. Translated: CASSPGQGSDTQYF.

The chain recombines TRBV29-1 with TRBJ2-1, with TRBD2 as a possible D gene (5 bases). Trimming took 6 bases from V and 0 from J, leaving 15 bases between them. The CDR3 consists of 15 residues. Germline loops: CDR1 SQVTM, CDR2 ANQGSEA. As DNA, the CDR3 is TGCAGCGTCGCTTCAGGACTCAGCTCCTACAATGAGCAGTTCTTC. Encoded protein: CSVASGLSSYNEQFF.

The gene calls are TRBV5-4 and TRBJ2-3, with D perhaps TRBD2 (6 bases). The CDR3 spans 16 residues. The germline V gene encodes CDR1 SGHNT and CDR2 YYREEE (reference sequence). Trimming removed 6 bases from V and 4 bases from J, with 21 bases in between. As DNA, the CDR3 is TGTGCCAGCATCCTTAATCCGGGAGAGGATGCAGATACGCAGTATTTT. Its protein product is CASILNPGEDADTQYF.

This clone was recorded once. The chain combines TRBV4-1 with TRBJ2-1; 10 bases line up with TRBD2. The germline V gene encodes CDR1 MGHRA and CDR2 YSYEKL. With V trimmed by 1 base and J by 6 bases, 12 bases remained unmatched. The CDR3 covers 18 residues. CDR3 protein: CASSQVPLLAGALNEQFF. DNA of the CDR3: TGCGCCAGCAGCCAAGTCCCCCTCCTAGCGGGGGCTCTCAATGAGCAGTTCTTC.

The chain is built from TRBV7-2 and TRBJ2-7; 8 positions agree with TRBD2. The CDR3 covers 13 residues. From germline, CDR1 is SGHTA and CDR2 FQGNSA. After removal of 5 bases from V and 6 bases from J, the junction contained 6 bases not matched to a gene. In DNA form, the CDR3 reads TGTGCCAGCAGCGGGACTAGGAATAGCGAGCAGTACTTC. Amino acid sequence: CASSGTRNSEQYF.

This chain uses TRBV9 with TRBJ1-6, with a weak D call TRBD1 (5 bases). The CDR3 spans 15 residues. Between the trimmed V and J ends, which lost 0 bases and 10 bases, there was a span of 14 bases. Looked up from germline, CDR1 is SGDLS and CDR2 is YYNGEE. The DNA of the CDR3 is TGTGCCAGCAGCGTAGACGAGGGACTTTTATCACCCCTCCACTTT. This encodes CASSVDEGLLSPLHF.